Following are 20 T cell receptor beta chains from one sample sequenced in a study of shared clonotypes between healthy human individuals. Repertoires were generated with immunoSEQ multiplex PCR, while TCRdb's copy carries only in-frame clones and drops some. The table lists a few million clones, approximately 96% of them singletons, with roughly 0.13% in the top ten. The source material was naive CD4+ T cells sorted from blood. As for subset: CD45RA+ positively selected. Receptor source: a man between 18 and 29 years old in good health.

This rearrangement joins TRBV7-2 to TRBJ1-5; D is unclear. The V gene's germline CDR1 is SGHTA and CDR2 FQGNSA. The V end lost 6 bases, the J end lost 4 bases, and 16 bases lay between the germline ends. CDR3 length: 15 residues. CDR3 amino acids: CASSREMSENQPQHF. DNA of the CDR3: TGTGCCAGCAGTCGCGAAATGAGTGAAAATCAGCCCCAGCATTTT.

The chain has TRBV7-6 and TRBJ2-7; D is tentatively TRBD1 or TRBD2 (5 bases each). The CDR3 loop spans 13 amino acids. Trimming left V 2 bases short and J 3 bases short, with 8 bases between. Germline assignment: CDR1 SGHVS and CDR2 FNYEAQ. The CDR3 sequence is CASSLTGGYEQYF. In DNA, the CDR3 is TGTGCCAGCAGCTTAACTGGGGGCTACGAGCAGTACTTC.

The chain carries TRBV5-4 and TRBJ2-3, with TRBD2 identical over 7 bases. Germline lookup yields CDR1 SGHNT and CDR2 YYREEE (reference sequence). The CDR3 extends over 15 amino acids. The V and J ends lost 3 bases and 0 bases, in that order; junction bases with no gene match: 4. CDR3 residues: CASSWAGESTDTQYF. The CDR3, as DNA: TGTGCCAGCAGCTGGGCGGGGGAAAGCACAGATACGCAGTATTTT.

This chain joins TRBV5-8 and TRBJ1-1; 12 nucleotides align to TRBD1. Trimming cost V 3 bases and J 1 base; bases outside gene matches: 4. The CDR3 spans 16 residues. Per the germline V gene, CDR1 is SGHTS and CDR2 is YDEGEE. CDR3 in DNA: TGTGCCAGCAGCTCACCGGGACAGGGGGCGAACACTGAAGCTTTCTTT. Its protein product is CASSSPGQGANTEAFF. Full variable domain (outside the CDR3, taken from reference TRBV5-8 and TRBJ1-1): EAGVTQSPTHLIKTRGQQATLRCSPISGHTSVYWYQQALGLGLQFLLWYDEGEERNRGNFPPRFSGRQFPNYSSELNVNALELEDSALYLCASSSPGQGANTEAFFGQGTRLTVV.

This chain connects TRBV6-1 to TRBJ2-5; D may correspond to TRBD1 or TRBD2 (5 bases each). Germline values: CDR1 MNHNS, CDR2 SASEGT. The CDR3 runs to 13 residues. The V end lost 7 bases, the J end lost 3 bases, and 12 bases lay between the germline ends. CDR3 region: CASNEGQKETQYF. CDR3 nucleotides: TGTGCCAGCAACGAGGGGCAGAAAGAGACCCAGTACTTC.

This clone has just one count. The chain uses TRBV18 and TRBJ1-6; D gene unclear. Trimming took 3 bases from V and 4 from J, leaving 13 bases between them. CDR3 length: 16 amino acids. Germline V lookup: CDR1 KGHSH, CDR2 LQKENI. DNA for the CDR3: TGTGCCAGCTCACCGGTTCGTTCCGGATATAATTCACCCCTCCACTTT. Encoded protein: CASSPVRSGYNSPLHF.

This chain connects TRBV5-1 to TRBJ1-3; TRBD1 matches at 8 bases. Trimming at V came to 4 bases and at J to 7 bases, leaving 13 bases not matched to a gene. The CDR3 runs 16 residues. In germline, CDR1 is SGHRS, CDR2 YFSETQ. The CDR3 loop is CASSALPGGSSNTIYF. CDR3 sequence (DNA): TGCGCCAGCAGCGCCCTCCCAGGGGGCTCCAGTAACACCATATATTTT.

CDR3 nucleotide sequence: TGCGCCAGCAGCCAAGAAGGCCATGAGCAGTTCTTC. This codes for CASSQEGHEQFF. The chain combines TRBV4-3 with TRBJ2-1; D not certain. Germline CDR1 reads LGHNA; CDR2 reads YSLEER. The CDR3 is 12 residues long. The V end was cut by 0 bases, the J end by 8 bases, with 5 bases between.

The chain carries TRBV7-2 and TRBJ2-3; tentative D call: TRBD2 (6 bases). V was trimmed by 5 bases and J by 3 bases, leaving 9 bases between them. The CDR3 runs 13 residues. The germline V gene has CDR1 SGHTA and CDR2 FQGNSA. CDR3 nucleotides: TGTGCCAGCAGCCGACGGGGGACAGATACGCAGTATTTT. Translating it yields CASSRRGTDTQYF.

This clone has only one observation. The chain is built from TRBV9 and TRBJ1-4, with 8 bases matching TRBD1. The CDR3 totals 14 residues. The germline V gene encodes CDR1 SGDLS and CDR2 YYNGEE. The J segment lost 8 bases and the V segment lost 0 bases, leaving 3 bases of the junction unmatched. In DNA form, the CDR3 reads TGTGCCAGCAGCGTAGATACAGGGGGAGAAAAACTGTTTTTT. Translating it yields CASSVDTGGEKLFF.

V is TRBV7-9 and J is TRBJ1-1; D unclear. Looked up from germline, CDR1 is SEHNR and CDR2 is FQNEAQ (reference sequence). The CDR3 covers 14 residues. V lost 5 bases and J lost 2, with 12 bases in between. CDR3 loop: CASSRRTGNTEAFF. CDR3 sequence (DNA): TGTGCCAGCAGCAGACGGACGGGAAACACTGAAGCTTTCTTT.

The rearrangement uses TRBV7-3 and TRBJ2-5; 10 bases agree with TRBD1. Per the germline V gene, CDR1 is SGHTA and CDR2 is FQGTGA. The ends lost 4 bases at V and 5 bases at J; junction bases unmatched: 10. The CDR3 totals 16 residues. The CDR3 spells CASSSGDRGQRETQYF. As DNA, the CDR3 is TGTGCCAGCAGCTCGGGCGACAGGGGGCAGAGGGAGACCCAGTACTTC.

The chain employs TRBV4-3 and TRBJ2-5, with 13 nucleotides matching TRBD2. J lost 4 bases, V lost 1 base, and 3 bases had no gene match. The CDR3 loop spans 16 amino acids. Germline loops: CDR1 LGHNA, CDR2 YSLEER. CDR3 sequence: CASSQGLAGGGETQYF. The CDR3 DNA sequence: TGCGCCAGCAGCCAAGGACTAGCGGGAGGTGGAGAGACCCAGTACTTC.

CDR3 amino acids: CASSLASRGDYGYTF. The DNA of the CDR3 is TGTGCCAGCTCACTTGCGAGTCGGGGGGACTATGGCTACACCTTC. This rearrangement joins TRBV18 to TRBJ1-2; D is perhaps TRBD1 (5 bases). Germline assignment: CDR1 KGHSH and CDR2 LQKENI. V dropped 4 bases and J dropped 3 bases, with 15 bases sitting between them. The length of the CDR3 is 15 residues.

The V call is TRBV5-6, the J call TRBJ2-3; no clear D. Germline loops: CDR1 SGHDT, CDR2 YYEEEE. This CDR3 comprises 13 residues. Between the trimmed V and J ends, which lost 1 base and 6 bases, there was a span of 9 bases. The CDR3 region has the DNA TGTGCCAGCAGCTTGCCGGCGCTGGATACGCAGTATTTT. Its protein is CASSLPALDTQYF. The full variable domain, completed using reference TRBV5-6 and TRBJ2-3, is DAGVTQSPTHLIKTRGQQVTLRCSPKSGHDTVSWYQQALGQGPQFIFQYYEEEERQRGNFPDRFSGHQFPNYSSELNVNALLLGDSALYLCASSLPALDTQYFGPGTRLTVL.

The chain employs TRBV7-9 and TRBJ2-1; D gene ambiguous. The CDR3 covers 16 residues. CDR1 and CDR2 (germline): SEHNR, FQNEAQ (reference sequence). V lost 3 bases and J lost 0, with 12 bases in between. The CDR3 DNA follows: TGTGCCAGCAGCTTTCGCGCGGAGAGCTCCTACAATGAGCAGTTCTTC. It yields the protein CASSFRAESSYNEQFF.

The chain combines TRBV5-1 with TRBJ1-2, with TRBD1 identical over 8 bases. CDR1 is SGHRS and CDR2 is YFSETQ in the germline V gene. CDR3 length: 13 residues. V lost 0 bases to trimming and J lost 10 bases; unmatched junction nucleotides: 5. The DNA for the CDR3 is TGCGCCAGCAGCTTGGGGACAGGGAACGACTACACCTTC. Its protein product is CASSLGTGNDYTF. The full variable domain, rest sourced from reference TRBV5-1 and TRBJ1-2, is KAGVTQTPRYLIKTRGQQVTLSCSPISGHRSVSWYQQTPGQGLQFLFEYFSETQRNKGNFPGRFSGRQFSNSRSEMNVSTLELGDSALYLCASSLGTGNDYTFGSGTRLTVV.

Only one count was recorded for this clone. This sequence joins TRBV6-4 and TRBJ1-1, with D possibly matching TRBD1 (5 bases). The V end lost 6 bases, the J end lost 1 base, and 9 bases lay between the germline ends. Germline-derived CDR1 and CDR2 are MRHNA and SNTAGT. The CDR3 loop spans 13 amino acids. The CDR3 loop is CASRDTGNTEAFF. As DNA, the CDR3 is TGTGCCAGCAGAGATACAGGGAACACTGAAGCTTTCTTT.

The V gene is TRBV5-4, the J gene TRBJ2-7, with TRBD2 matching over 9 bases. Unmatched junction bases numbered 11, after V lost 4 bases and J lost 3 bases. The CDR3 has 16 residues. Germline CDR1 reads SGHNT; CDR2 reads YYREEE (reference sequence). The CDR3 reads CASSRSGGSGYYEQYF. The DNA of the CDR3 is TGTGCCAGCAGCCGTAGCGGGGGCTCGGGATACTACGAGCAGTACTTC.

The J gene is TRBJ1-2, the V gene TRBV2; D remains ambiguous. Germline CDR1 and CDR2: SNHLY and FYNNEI. The CDR3 consists of 12 residues. Trimming shortened V by 3 bases and J by 4 bases, and 6 bases separated the two germline ends. CDR3 bases: TGTGCCAGCAGTGAGTACGGCTATGGCTACACCTTC. Translation: CASSEYGYGYTF.